The 32 T cell receptor beta chains below come from one sample, sequenced in a study of blood T cell repertoires in COVID-19. Here immunoSEQ multiplex PCR was the method, and the copy in TCRdb shows in-frame clones only, minus some. The sample shows approximately 140,000 clones, around four fifths of them seen only once. Sequencing was done on a sample of peripheral blood. The receptors here all came from a human donor in a cohort sampled during active COVID-19.

The chain has TRBV4-2 and TRBJ1-6; the D is unclear. The CDR3 has 15 amino acids. The ends were cut back, 0 bases at V and 10 bases at J, with 13 bases in the middle. Germline assignment: CDR1 LGHNA and CDR2 YNFKEQ. CDR3 bases: TGTGCCAGCAGCCAAGATCCGGGGAGTGTGTCACCCCTCCACTTT. It codes for CASSQDPGSVSPLHF.

V gene TRBV9 combines with J gene TRBJ2-7; 9 bases map to TRBD1. Germline V gene sequence: CDR1 SGDLS, CDR2 YYNGEE. The trim removed 4 bases at V and 3 bases at J, leaving 5 bases unmatched. The CDR3 loop spans 14 amino acids. The CDR3 region has the DNA TGTGCCAGCAGCAAGCAGACAGGGGGCTACGAGCAGTACTTC. It specifies CASSKQTGGYEQYF.

This chain uses TRBV5-4 with TRBJ2-7, with D possibly being TRBD1 (6 bases). V was pared by 3 bases and J by 5 bases, with 18 bases between. There are 15 residues in the CDR3. Germline loops: CDR1 SGHNT, CDR2 YYREEE (reference sequence). CDR3 sequence reads: CASSYSGRGMNEQYF. The CDR3 region has the DNA TGTGCCAGCAGCTATAGTGGCAGGGGCATGAACGAGCAGTACTTC.

This clone was recorded a few times. The rearrangement joins TRBV4-3 to TRBJ2-7; D possibly corresponds to TRBD1 (6 bases). V gave up 0 bases and J gave up 3 bases, with 12 bases separating them. The CDR3 sequence is 15 residues long. Per the germline V gene, CDR1 is LGHNA and CDR2 is YSLEER. This chain's CDR3 is CASSQDRQDSYEQYF. CDR3 sequence (DNA): TGCGCCAGCAGCCAAGATCGCCAGGACAGCTACGAGCAGTACTTC.

The chain carries TRBV5-1 and TRBJ1-3; no firm D call. This CDR3 spans 15 amino acids. The germline V gene encodes CDR1 SGHRS and CDR2 YFSETQ. Trimming removed 0 bases from V and 0 bases from J, with 7 bases in between. CDR3 residues: CASSLDGSSGNTIYF. CDR3 DNA: TGCGCCAGCAGCTTGGACGGTAGCTCTGGAAACACCATATATTTT.

This sequence joins TRBV7-2 and TRBJ1-2; 9 nucleotides align to TRBD1. Germline lookup yields CDR1 SGHTA and CDR2 FQGNSA. The V segment lost 3 bases and the J segment 8 bases; nucleotides outside the gene matches: 10. CDR3 length: 15 residues. CDR3 coding DNA: TGTGCCAGCAGCTTCTACCGGGACAGGGCCCCCGGCTACACCTTC. Encoded protein: CASSFYRDRAPGYTF.

This chain joins TRBV10-3 and TRBJ1-1; 9 bases map to TRBD1. Germline V CDR1 and CDR2: ENHRY, SYGVKD. The CDR3 runs to 16 residues. Trimming at V came to 7 bases and at J to 0 bases, leaving 9 bases not matched to a gene. DNA for the CDR3: TGTGCCATCACCACGGGACAGGGAGGGCTGAACACTGAAGCTTTCTTT. Its protein product is CAITTGQGGLNTEAFF.

The genes are TRBV7-6 and TRBJ1-3; D call uncertain. Germline-derived CDR1 and CDR2 are SGHVS and FNYEAQ. This CDR3 has 16 residues. V was clipped by 2 bases and J by 0 bases, with 11 bases between them. CDR3 region: CASSLPPGSSGNTIYF. DNA for the CDR3: TGTGCCAGCAGCTTACCCCCGGGAAGCTCTGGAAACACCATATATTTT.

This clone was found once. This sequence joins TRBV4-3 and TRBJ2-3; TRBD1 agrees at 7 bases. Germline CDR1 reads LGHNA; CDR2 reads YSLEER. V was clipped by 2 bases and J by 3 bases; unmatched bases: 8. The CDR3 is 16 residues long. DNA of the CDR3: TGCGCCAGCAGCCAATCGTTAACAGGGGTAACAGATACGCAGTATTTT. Residues: CASSQSLTGVTDTQYF.

The chain links TRBV4-3 to TRBJ1-6; no definite D call. Trimming stripped 0 bases from V and 6 bases from J, with 21 bases between. CDR1 and CDR2 (germline): LGHNA, YSLEER. There are 19 residues in the CDR3. In DNA, the CDR3 is TGCGCCAGCAGCCAAGATGTCCCTTCGAGGCTAGCTTTTAATTCACCCCTCCACTTT. It is translated as CASSQDVPSRLAFNSPLHF.

The chain carries TRBV5-1 and TRBJ2-4, with 9 bases that match TRBD1. The CDR3 totals 15 residues. Per the germline V gene, CDR1 is SGHRS and CDR2 is YFSETQ. V lost 4 bases to trimming and J lost 6 bases; unmatched junction nucleotides: 8. The CDR3 nucleotides read TGCGCCAGCAGCCTGACAGGGGGTGGTGGAAACATTCAGTACTTC. Its translation: CASSLTGGGGNIQYF.

This clone was seen a few times. The CDR3: CASSFLLYEQYF. CDR3 in DNA: TGTGCCAGCAGCTTTCTCCTCTACGAGCAGTACTTC. The V and J genes are TRBV7-9 and TRBJ2-7; D is unclear. The germline V gene has CDR1 SEHNR and CDR2 FQNEAQ (reference sequence). V lost 3 bases and J 3 bases, leaving 6 bases between the germline ends. This CDR3 is built from 12 residues.

In this sample, this clone turned up once. The chain employs TRBV19 and TRBJ1-6, with D maybe TRBD1 (5 bases). Trimming stripped 7 bases from V and 6 bases from J, with 19 bases between. The CDR3 runs 16 residues. Germline-derived CDR1 and CDR2 are LNHDA and SQIVND (reference sequence). CDR3 sequence: CASKSGPNGGNSPLHF. CDR3 sequence (DNA): TGTGCCAGTAAGTCCGGACCCAACGGGGGTAATTCACCCCTCCACTTT.

This clone was picked up a small number of times. One end of the junction does not line up with germline, which may come from a read error. CDR3 nucleotide sequence: TGTGCCAGCAGCTCGCGGACTAGCGGGGGGGCGGACCAGGATTTT. Translating it yields CASSSRTSGGADQDF. The chain combines TRBV7-9 with TRBJ2-3, with 15 bases fitting TRBD2. Germline CDR1 reads SEHNR; CDR2 reads FQNEAQ (reference sequence). The CDR3 is made up of 15 amino acids.

The chain combines TRBV27 with TRBJ1-2; 9 bases map to TRBD1. The CDR3 length is 15 residues. Germline V lookup: CDR1 MNHEY, CDR2 SMNVEV (reference sequence). Trimming cost V 6 bases and J 8 bases; bases outside gene matches: 13. The CDR3 nucleotides read TGTGCCAGCAGAAACATGGCCGGGACAGGGTTGGGCTACACCTTC. Its protein product is CASRNMAGTGLGYTF.

A few counts support this clone. V and J are TRBV5-4 and TRBJ2-2; the match to TRBD1 covers 12 bases. The CDR3 extends over 16 amino acids. V dropped 3 bases and J dropped 4; count of bases not matched to a gene: 4. CDR1 and CDR2 from the germline V gene are SGHNT and YYREEE (reference sequence). CDR3 DNA sequence: TGTGCCAGCAGCTCGGGACAGGGGGCCGGCACCGGGGAGCTGTTTTTT. Residues: CASSSGQGAGTGELFF.

The CDR3 DNA reads as TGTGCCAGCTCACCAAACCTACTAGTGGCAGCTGAAGCTTTCTTT. As protein: CASSPNLLVAAEAFF. The V gene is TRBV18, the J gene TRBJ1-1; D gene ambiguous. The CDR3 contains 15 residues. From germline, CDR1 is KGHSH and CDR2 LQKENI. V dropped 2 bases and J dropped 6 bases, with 16 bases sitting between them.

CDR3 protein: CATAPDYGTQYF. The CDR3, as DNA: TGTGCCACCGCCCCAGACTACGGGACCCAGTACTTC. The chain uses TRBV15 and TRBJ2-5; the D gene is possibly TRBD2 (5 bases). CDR3 length equals 12 residues. CDR1 LNHNV and CDR2 YYDKDF come from the germline V gene (reference sequence). Trimming shortened V by 8 bases and J by 7 bases, and 14 bases separated the two germline ends. The entire variable domain, with the rest obtained from reference TRBV15 and TRBJ2-5, is as follows: DAMVIQNPRYQVTQFGKPVTLSCSQTLNHNVMYWYQQKSSQAPKLLFHYYDKDFNNEADTPDNFQSRRPNTSFCFLDIRSPGLGDTAMYLCATAPDYGTQYFGPGTRLLVL.

V and J are TRBV5-6 and TRBJ1-2; D may be TRBD1 (6 bases). Germline CDR1 and CDR2: SGHDT and YYEEEE. The length of the CDR3 is 13 residues. The V gene lost 5 bases and the J gene lost 7 bases, with 15 bases spanning the gap. The CDR3 DNA follows: TGTGCCAGCAGTATGAACAGGGTAGGTGGCTACACCTTC. It specifies CASSMNRVGGYTF.

This clone is a singleton in its sample. The V gene is TRBV30, the J gene TRBJ1-2; D is uncertain. The CDR3 spans 14 residues. Germline values: CDR1 GTSNPN, CDR2 SVGIG (reference sequence). V lost 5 bases and J 3 bases, leaving 16 bases between the germline ends. The DNA of the CDR3 is TGTGCCTGGTCCCCGGTCGGCAGGTACTATGGCTACACCTTC. It codes for CAWSPVGRYYGYTF.

CDR3 in amino acids: CASSRGQTGELFF. The CDR3 nucleotides read TGTGCCAGCAGCCGTGGACAGACCGGGGAGCTGTTTTTT. The chain links TRBV5-4 to TRBJ2-2, with D possibly matching TRBD1 (6 bases). The germline CDR1 and CDR2 sequences are SGHNT and YYREEE (reference sequence). V was clipped by 4 bases and J by 5 bases, with 9 bases between them. CDR3 length equals 13 residues.

The genes are TRBV5-1 and TRBJ2-6; 7 bases are shared with TRBD1. The CDR3 runs to 16 residues. The V gene end was trimmed by 0 bases and the J gene end by 1 base; junction bases not matched to a gene: 1. Germline V gene data show CDR1 as SGHRS and CDR2 as YFSETQ. The CDR3 nucleotides read TGCGCCAGCAGCTTGGCGACAGGGTCTGGGGCCAACGTCCTGACTTTC. Its protein product is CASSLATGSGANVLTF. The full variable domain, completed using reference TRBV5-1 and TRBJ2-6, is KAGVTQTPRYLIKTRGQQVTLSCSPISGHRSVSWYQQTPGQGLQFLFEYFSETQRNKGNFPGRFSGRQFSNSRSEMNVSTLELGDSALYLCASSLATGSGANVLTFGAGSRLTVL.

The chain links TRBV7-9 to TRBJ2-7, with 12 bases that match TRBD2. J gave up 7 bases and V 4 bases, and 8 bases lay outside the gene matches. Looked up from germline, CDR1 is SEHNR and CDR2 is FQNEAQ (reference sequence). CDR3 size: 15 residues. DNA of the CDR3: TGTGCCAGCAGCTCGGGAAGAGGACTAGCGGGGGAGCAGTACTTC. This sequence encodes CASSSGRGLAGEQYF.

The chain couples TRBV6-2 or TRBV6-3 to TRBJ1-2; TRBD1 matches 8 bases. The V gene end was trimmed by 6 bases and the J gene end by 8 bases; junction bases not matched to a gene: 8. Germline V gives CDR1 MNHEY, CDR2 SVGEGT. This CDR3 has 13 amino acids. CDR3: CASSPQGAGGYTF. The DNA of the CDR3 is TGTGCCAGCAGCCCTCAGGGGGCGGGAGGCTACACCTTC.

This clone was recorded once. The chain combines TRBV28 with TRBJ1-1; 7 bases map to TRBD1. The germline V gene has CDR1 MDHEN and CDR2 SYDVKM. The length of the CDR3 is 13 residues. V trimming: 5 bases; J trimming: 7 bases; junction bases outside the gene matches: 7. In nucleotides, the CDR3 is TGTGCCAGCAGTCTCCGACAGGGCAATGAAGCTTTCTTT. It translates to CASSLRQGNEAFF.

The chain joins TRBV5-5 to TRBJ2-5; 12 nucleotides align to TRBD1. Losses at the gene ends were 5 bases for V and 5 bases for J; bases not matched to a gene: 7. Germline V gene sequence: CDR1 SGHKS, CDR2 YYEKEE (reference sequence). CDR3 size: 15 residues. CDR3 amino acids: CASSRGTGGGETQYF. The CDR3 bases are TGTGCCAGCAGTAGGGGGACAGGGGGCGGTGAGACCCAGTACTTC.

The chain carries TRBV10-1 and TRBJ2-7, with D possibly TRBD1 on 6 matching bases. Germline V gene lookup returns CDR1 WNHNN and CDR2 SYGVQD (reference sequence). V lost 11 bases and J 4 bases, leaving 18 bases between the germline ends. The CDR3 is made up of 13 amino acids. The CDR3: CAFPSGTKYEQYF. The CDR3 nucleotides read TGCGCCTTTCCCTCCGGGACAAAATACGAGCAGTACTTC.

This chain's CDR3 is CASSPTPGVGEQYF. The CDR3 DNA reads as TGTGCCAGCAGCCCGACCCCAGGGGTTGGCGAGCAGTACTTC. The chain carries TRBV7-2 and TRBJ2-7; D possibly corresponds to TRBD1 (6 bases). V lost 5 bases, J lost 6 bases, and 17 bases lay in between. Germline V gives CDR1 SGHTA, CDR2 FQGNSA. The CDR3 is 14 residues long.

This clone is a singleton in its sample. The CDR3 DNA reads TGTGCCAGTAGCGGGAGGTGGGGCCAAGAGACCCAGTACTTC. Protein: CASSGRWGQETQYF. This chain uses TRBV19 with TRBJ2-5; TRBD2 agrees at 7 bases. Germline V gives CDR1 LNHDA, CDR2 SQIVND (reference sequence). The CDR3 covers 14 residues. Trimming took 6 bases from V and 1 from J; bases not matched to a gene: 5.

This clone was seen only once. V is TRBV19 and J is TRBJ1-3; D uncertain. Germline V lookup: CDR1 LNHDA, CDR2 SQIVND (reference sequence). V was cut by 3 bases and J by 1 base, with 7 bases left in between. The CDR3 is made up of 14 amino acids. CDR3 amino acids: CASSIGLSGNTIYF. In DNA, the CDR3 is TGTGCCAGTAGTATCGGACTTTCTGGAAACACCATATATTTT.

The CDR3 spells CAISGGQNYGYTF. CDR3 sequence (DNA): TGTGCCATCAGCGGGGGACAGAACTATGGCTACACCTTC. The J gene is TRBJ1-2, the V gene TRBV10-3, with TRBD1 matching 7 bases. The CDR3 sequence is 13 residues long. Unmatched junction bases numbered 3, after V lost 6 bases and J lost 2 bases. Per the germline V gene, CDR1 is ENHRY and CDR2 is SYGVKD.

This rearrangement joins TRBV20-1 to TRBJ1-4, with D perhaps matching TRBD1 (6 bases). CDR3 length equals 16 residues. CDR1 is DFQATT and CDR2 is SNEGSKA in the germline V gene (reference sequence). V lost 3 bases and J lost 2, with 16 bases in between. The CDR3 spells CSASGGGRRTNEKLFF. The CDR3 region has the DNA TGCAGTGCTAGTGGGGGGGGGCGTCGGACTAATGAAAAACTGTTTTTT.